The text below deals with one T cell receptor beta chain. CDR1 is SGDLS and CDR2 is YYNGEE in the germline V gene. The CDR3 spans 14 residues. Scientists made TCR beta cDNA using 5'RACE template switching with UMIs. Using the 5' RACE reads, TCRdb records one entry per CDR3 protein without DNA. The record lists over 350,000 distinct CDR3 sequences, of which the ten most abundant hold roughly 10%. This record comes from a study of T cells expressing NK-cell markers. In the study overall: Investigators obtained TCR beta repertoires from sorted CD3+CD56+NKG2C+, CD3+CD56+NKG2C- and CD3+CD56-NKG2C+ T cells. Serological testing identified seven of the eight sequenced donors as HCMV-seropositive and one as seronegative.

V is TRBV9 and J is TRBJ2-3. The material sequenced was blood T cells: a sorted CD56 or NKG2C T cell subset, CD4+ or CD8+ T cells, or bulk PBMC T cells (not recorded which). The TCR originated in a woman aged 50 to 60 in good health. This CDR3 is CASSVGPDVDTQYF.